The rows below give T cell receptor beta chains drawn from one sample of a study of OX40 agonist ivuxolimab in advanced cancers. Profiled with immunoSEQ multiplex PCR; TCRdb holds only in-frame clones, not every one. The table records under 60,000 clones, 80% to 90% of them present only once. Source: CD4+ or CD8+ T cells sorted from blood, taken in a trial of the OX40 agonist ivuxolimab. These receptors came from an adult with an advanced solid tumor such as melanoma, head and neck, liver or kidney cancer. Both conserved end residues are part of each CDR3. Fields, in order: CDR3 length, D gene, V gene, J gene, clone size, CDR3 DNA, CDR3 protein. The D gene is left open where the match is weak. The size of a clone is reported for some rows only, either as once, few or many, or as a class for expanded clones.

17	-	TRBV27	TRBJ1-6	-	TGTGCCAGCACGTCTGGTGGGGATAGCTCCTATAATTCACCCCTCCACTTT	CASTSGGDSSYNSPLHF
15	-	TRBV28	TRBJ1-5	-	TGTGCCAGCACCCCCTTCGGGCAGACAAATCAGCCCCAGCATTTT	CASTPFGQTNQPQHF
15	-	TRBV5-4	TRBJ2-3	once	TGTGCCAGCAGCTTTCAGGGTTCCAACACAGATACGCAGTATTTT	CASSFQGSNTDTQYF
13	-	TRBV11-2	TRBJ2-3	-	TGTGCCAGCAGCTTGGGACTCCACGATACGCAGTATTTT	CASSLGLHDTQYF
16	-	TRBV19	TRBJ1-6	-	TGTGCCAGTAGTATCTCGGGGGGGAGAAGTAATTCACCCCTCCACTTT	CASSISGGRSNSPLHF
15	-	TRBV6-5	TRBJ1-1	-	TGTGCCAGCAGTTACCACGGAGGTGCTTTGATTGAAGCTTTCTTT	CASSYHGGALIEAFF
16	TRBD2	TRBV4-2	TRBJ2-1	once	TGTGCCAGCAGCCAAGAGGGTACGGGAGGGTACAGTGAGCAGTTCTTC	CASSQEGTGGYSEQFF
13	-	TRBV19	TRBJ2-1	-	TGTGCCAGTAGTATTATCCTGAATGGTGAGCAGTTCTTC	CASSIILNGEQFF
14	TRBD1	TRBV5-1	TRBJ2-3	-	TGCGCCCGTCGACAGGGGCCTCGGGCAGATACGCAGTATTTT	CARRQGPRADTQYF
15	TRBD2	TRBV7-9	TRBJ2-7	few	TGTGCCAGCAGCGCAGGACTAGCGGGAGTCGACGAGCAGTACTTC	CASSAGLAGVDEQYF
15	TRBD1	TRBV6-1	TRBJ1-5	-	TGTGCCAGCATTCAGACAGGGCAAAGCAATCAGCCCCAGCATTTT	CASIQTGQSNQPQHF
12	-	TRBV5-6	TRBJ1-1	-	TGTGCCAGCAGCTTGGGACAGGTTGAAGCTTTCTTT	CASSLGQVEAFF
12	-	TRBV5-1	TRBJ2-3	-	TGCGCCAGCAGCTGGACCCGAGACACGCAGTATTTT	CASSWTRDTQYF
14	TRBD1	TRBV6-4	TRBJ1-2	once	TGTGCCAGCAGTGACGGACAGGGGGCAGGTGGCTACACCTTC	CASSDGQGAGGYTF
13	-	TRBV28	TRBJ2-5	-	TGTGCCAGCCTCAAGCAGCTTGAAGAGACCCAGTACTTC	CASLKQLEETQYF
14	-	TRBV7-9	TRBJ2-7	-	TGTGCCAGCAGCTTAGGTCCCAGATCCTACGAGCAGTACTTC	CASSLGPRSYEQYF
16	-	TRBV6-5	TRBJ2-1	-	TGTGCCAGCAGTTACTCGACGCCCGACAGCTACAATGAGCAGTTCTTC	CASSYSTPDSYNEQFF
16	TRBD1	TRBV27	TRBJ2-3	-	TGTGCCAGCAGGCCCTTGACAGGGGCGAGCACAGATACGCAGTATTTT	CASRPLTGASTDTQYF
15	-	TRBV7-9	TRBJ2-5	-	TGTGCCAGCAGCTTAGTTGTAGGGACCCAAGAGACCCAGTACTTC	CASSLVVGTQETQYF
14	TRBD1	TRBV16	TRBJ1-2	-	TGTGCCAGCACGCGGGACAGTTATAACTATGGCTACACCTTC	CASTRDSYNYGYTF
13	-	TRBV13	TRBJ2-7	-	TGTGCCAGCAGCTTAGGCCAAGGCTACGAGCAGTACTTC	CASSLGQGYEQYF
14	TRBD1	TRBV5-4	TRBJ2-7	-	TGTGCCAGCAGCTTGGGACAGGGTAACCACGAGCAGTACTTC	CASSLGQGNHEQYF
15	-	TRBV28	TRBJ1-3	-	TGTGCCAGCAGTTTCTATCCGGGGGCTGGAAACACCATATATTTT	CASSFYPGAGNTIYF
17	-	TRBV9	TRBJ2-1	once	TGTGCCAGCAGCCCGGGGGGGGACAGCAGCTCCTACAATGAGCAGTTCTTC	CASSPGGDSSSYNEQFF
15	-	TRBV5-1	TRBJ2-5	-	TGCGCCAGCAGCTTAGCCCCGCGGAATCAAGAGACCCAGTACTTC	CASSLAPRNQETQYF
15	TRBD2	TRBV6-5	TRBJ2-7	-	TGTGCCAGCAGTTCCCCGGGGGGGAACCCCTACGAGCAGTACTTC	CASSSPGGNPYEQYF
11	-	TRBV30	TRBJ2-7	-	TGTGCCTGGAGTACTAGCTACGAGCAGTACTTC	CAWSTSYEQYF
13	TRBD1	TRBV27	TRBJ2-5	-	TGTGCCAGCAGCGGACAGGGGACCGAGACCCAGTACTTC	CASSGQGTETQYF
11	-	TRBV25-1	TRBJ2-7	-	TGTGCCAGCAGTGAATTAGACGAGCAGTACTTC	CASSELDEQYF
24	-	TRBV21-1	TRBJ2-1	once	TGTGCCAGCAGCAAATTTGGACGCCCCGGGACTAGCGGCAAAAAGCTACACTCCTACAATGAGCAGTTCTTC	CASSKFGRPGTSGKKLHSYNEQFF
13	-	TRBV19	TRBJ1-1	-	TGTGCCATCAAGTCCGGGGGAAACACTGAAGCTTTCTTT	CAIKSGGNTEAFF
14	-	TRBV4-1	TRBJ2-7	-	TGCGCCAGCAGCCACCAAATGGAGGGCTACGAGCAGTACTTC	CASSHQMEGYEQYF
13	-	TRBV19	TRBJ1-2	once	TGTGCCAGTACGCCGGGCGGCAACTATGGCTACACCTTC	CASTPGGNYGYTF
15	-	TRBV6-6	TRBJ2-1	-	TGTGCCAGCAGCCCGGACTGGGGATTAGGGAATGAGCAGTTCTTC	CASSPDWGLGNEQFF
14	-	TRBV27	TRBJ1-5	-	TGTGCCAGCAGTTTATCTACAGAGAATCAGCCCCAGCATTTT	CASSLSTENQPQHF
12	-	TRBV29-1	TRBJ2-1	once	TGCAGCGTTGTATGGAGGGGCAATGAGCAGTTCTTC	CSVVWRGNEQFF
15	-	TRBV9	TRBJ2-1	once	TGTGCCAGCAGCGTAGGCGGGACAGAATACAATGAGCAGTTCTTC	CASSVGGTEYNEQFF
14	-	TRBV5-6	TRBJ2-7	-	TGTGCCAGCAGCGAGGGACTTACCTCCTACGAGCAGTACTTC	CASSEGLTSYEQYF
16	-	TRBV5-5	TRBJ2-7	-	TGTGCCAGCAGCTTGGCCGCCGGTGTCAGCTCCTACGAGCAGTACTTC	CASSLAAGVSSYEQYF
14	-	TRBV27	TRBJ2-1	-	TGTGCCAGCAGTCTCGACAGGCTCTGGAATGAGCAGTTCTTC	CASSLDRLWNEQFF
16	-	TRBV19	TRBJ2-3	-	TGTGCCAGTTCCTTGGGGGGCAGGGCGGTCCCAGATACGCAGTATTTT	CASSLGGRAVPDTQYF
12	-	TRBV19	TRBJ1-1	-	TGTGCCAGTAGTTTCTTTGGGGATGAAGCTTTCTTT	CASSFFGDEAFF
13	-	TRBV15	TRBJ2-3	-	TGTGCCACCAGCAGTTACGTCGGGGATACGCAGTATTTT	CATSSYVGDTQYF
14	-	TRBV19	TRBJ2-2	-	TGTGCCAGTAGTATCGCGGTGAACACCGGGGAGCTGTTTTTT	CASSIAVNTGELFF
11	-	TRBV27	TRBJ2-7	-	TGTGCCAGCATGCAAGGGTACGAGCAGTACTTC	CASMQGYEQYF
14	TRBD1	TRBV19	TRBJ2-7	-	TGTGCCAGTAGCGTGGGACAGGGCTCCTACGAGCAGTACTTC	CASSVGQGSYEQYF
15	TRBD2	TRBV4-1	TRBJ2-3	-	TGCGCCAGCAGCCTCCTAGCGGGGAGGACAGATACGCAGTATTTT	CASSLLAGRTDTQYF